The clone carrying this TCR beta chain was observed once. What it binds is not known. CDR1 is LNHDA, CDR2 SQIVND, per germline (reference sequence). The V segment lost 6 bases and the J segment 5 bases; nucleotides outside the gene matches: 3. This CDR3 comprises 13 residues. The sample is drawn from a study of cytomegalovirus exposure and HLA in healthy donors. The study, taken as a whole, reports: At a 0.05 false discovery rate, a later analysis found approximately 17,000 TCR beta sequences to be associated with HLA alleles.

Researchers ran the PCR with 60 Vbeta and 13 Jbeta primers. Clones were read by immunoSEQ multiplex PCR, and TCRdb kept only the in-frame ones, dropping some. The sample comprises hundreds of thousands of clones, 80% to 90% of which are singletons, and roughly 0.24% rests with the top ten. The receptor comes from a girl aged 2-10 years in good health and CMV-seronegative. This sequence joins TRBV19 and TRBJ2-1; 8 bases map to TRBD2. Sequenced material: PBMCs. The CDR3 is CASSRTSNNEQFF. Written as DNA, the CDR3 is TGTGCCAGTAGCCGGACTAGCAACAATGAGCAGTTCTTC. Based on the CDR3 plus reference TRBV19 and TRBJ2-1, the full variable domain is DGGITQSPKYLFRKEGQNVTLSCEQNLNHDAMYWYRQDPGQGLRLIYYSQIVNDFQKGDIAEGYSVSREKKESFPLTVTSAQKNPTAFYLCASSRTSNNEQFFGPGTRLTVL.